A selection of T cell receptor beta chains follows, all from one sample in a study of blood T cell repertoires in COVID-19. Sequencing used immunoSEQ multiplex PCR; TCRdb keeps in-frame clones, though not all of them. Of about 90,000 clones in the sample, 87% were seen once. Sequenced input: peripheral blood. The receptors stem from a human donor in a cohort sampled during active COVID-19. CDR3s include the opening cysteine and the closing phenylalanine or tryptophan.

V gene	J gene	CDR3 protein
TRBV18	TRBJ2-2	CASSPVTNTGELFF
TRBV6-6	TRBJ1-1	CASSYSRGGGTEAFF
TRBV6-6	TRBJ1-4	CASSQNRGYLEKLFF
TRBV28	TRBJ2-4	CASSPGDRGQYIQYF
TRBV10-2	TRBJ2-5	CASSEPTSGQETQYF
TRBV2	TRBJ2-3	CASSEAGTRTDTQYF
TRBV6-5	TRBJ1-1	CASRLSDRGGTEAFF
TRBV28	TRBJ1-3	CASSLLTGPGNTIYF
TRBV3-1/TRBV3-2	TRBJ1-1	CASSQDRNTEAFF
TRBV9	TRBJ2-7	CASSKSGGGRSPYEQYF
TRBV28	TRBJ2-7	CASSFSGTGQYEQYF
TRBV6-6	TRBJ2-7	CASRAGGQRSYEQYF
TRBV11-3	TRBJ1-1	CASSLDRDTEAFF
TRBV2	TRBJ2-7	CASSEAQGLLGENEQYF
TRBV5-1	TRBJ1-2	CASSLPPGQAGGYTF
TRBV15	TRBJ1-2	CATSPQGTGDGYTF